These T cell receptor beta chains were read from a single sample in a study of shared clonotypes between healthy human individuals. This table comes from immunoSEQ multiplex PCR, and its TCRdb copy is limited to in-frame clones, with some not included. The sample lists about 650,000 clones, roughly 95% occurring once. The sequencing sample was made of naive CD8+ T cells sorted from blood. The receptors here all came from a woman aged 25 to 45 in good health. CDR3s include the opening cysteine and the closing phenylalanine or tryptophan. D genes are given only for firm matches. Size tells how often a clone was seen (once, few, many) or the class of an expanded clone, and some rows leave it out.

>.|TRBV28|TRBJ2-5|TRBD2
CASSLFHRLAGGETQYF
TGTGCCAGCAGTTTATTCCATCGACTAGCGGGAGGGGAGACCCAGTACTTC
>.|TRBV13|TRBJ2-1|TRBD2
CASSFPQPGLAGYNEQFF
TGTGCCAGCAGCTTCCCACAACCCGGACTAGCGGGATACAATGAGCAGTTCTTC
>once|TRBV27|TRBJ2-1|.
CASSLVSGVPYNEQFF
TGTGCCAGCAGTTTGGTGTCAGGTGTTCCCTACAATGAGCAGTTCTTC
>.|TRBV7-8|TRBJ2-7|.
CASSHRDPTYEQYF
TGTGCCAGCAGCCACCGGGACCCGACCTACGAGCAGTACTTC
>.|TRBV19|TRBJ1-2|.
CASSIDLNISGEEDYGYTF
TGTGCCAGTAGTATAGATCTCAACATAAGTGGGGAGGAGGACTATGGCTACACCTTC
>.|TRBV9|TRBJ1-5|TRBD1
CASSLGQSNQPQHF
TGTGCCAGCAGCTTGGGACAGAGCAATCAGCCCCAGCATTTT
>.|TRBV29-1|TRBJ2-7|.
CSVGSDGYEQYF
TGCAGCGTTGGGTCGGATGGCTACGAGCAGTACTTC
>.|TRBV4-1|TRBJ2-7|TRBD1
CASSQERGRNEQYF
TGCGCCAGCAGCCAAGAGAGGGGGCGGAACGAGCAGTACTTC
>.|TRBV5-6|TRBJ1-2|TRBD1
CASSFGTGGFGYTF
TGTGCCAGCAGCTTCGGGACAGGGGGTTTTGGCTACACCTTC
>once|TRBV4-1|TRBJ2-7|TRBD2
CASSQAIAGDYEQYF
TGCGCCAGCAGCCAAGCCATAGCGGGAGACTACGAGCAGTACTTC
>.|TRBV27|TRBJ2-7|TRBD2
CASSGVAGGGEQYF
TGTGCCAGCAGTGGCGTCGCGGGAGGGGGCGAGCAGTACTTC
>.|TRBV5-5|TRBJ2-7|.
CASSLIDRSYEQYF
TGTGCCAGCAGCTTGATCGACCGGTCCTACGAGCAGTACTTC
>.|TRBV7-2|TRBJ2-3|.
CASSLGQRLSTDTQYF
TGTGCCAGCAGCTTAGGACAACGCCTTAGCACAGATACGCAGTATTTT
>.|TRBV19|TRBJ1-2|TRBD1
CASTKTGRNYGYTF
TGTGCCAGTACCAAGACAGGGCGGAACTATGGCTACACCTTC
>.|TRBV4-1|TRBJ2-7|.
CASSQDRRQAMFEQYF
TGCGCCAGCAGCCAAGATAGAAGACAGGCTATGTTCGAGCAGTACTTC
>few|TRBV11-2|TRBJ2-7|.
CASSLARDEQYF
TGTGCCAGCAGCTTAGCCAGGGACGAGCAGTACTTC
>.|TRBV6-5|TRBJ2-1|.
CASSYPTGTQNNEQFF
TGTGCCAGCAGTTACCCCACCGGGACACAGAACAATGAGCAGTTCTTC
>once|TRBV6-1|TRBJ2-7|.
CASSQTGAAYEQYF
TGTGCCAGCAGCCAAACCGGGGCCGCCTACGAGCAGTACTTC
>.|TRBV11-2|TRBJ2-7|.
CASREGADEQYF
TGTGCCAGCAGGGAGGGGGCCGACGAGCAGTACTTC
>.|TRBV19|TRBJ2-7|TRBD1
CASRLQGAYYEQYF
TGTGCCAGTAGACTACAGGGGGCGTATTACGAGCAGTACTTC
>.|TRBV2|TRBJ2-7|.
CASSPEDSPVHEQYF
TGTGCCAGCAGCCCCGAGGACTCCCCGGTACACGAGCAGTACTTC
>.|TRBV5-4|TRBJ2-3|TRBD1
CASGLQGASTDTQYF
TGTGCCAGCGGATTACAGGGGGCTAGCACAGATACGCAGTATTTT
>.|TRBV13|TRBJ2-3|TRBD2
CASSFRTSSTDTQYF
TGTGCCAGCAGTTTTCGGACTAGTAGTACAGATACGCAGTATTTT
>.|TRBV28|TRBJ2-7|TRBD2
CASSLASGSYEQYF
TGTGCCAGCAGTTTAGCTAGCGGGAGCTACGAGCAGTACTTC
>.|TRBV19|TRBJ2-3|TRBD2
CASSILAGDTQYF
TGTGCCAGTAGTATACTAGCGGGAGATACGCAGTATTTT
>.|TRBV5-1|TRBJ2-5|TRBD2
CATRGGLAGGMETQYF
TGCGCCACCCGGGGAGGACTAGCGGGAGGGATGGAGACCCAGTACTTC
>.|TRBV7-8|TRBJ2-7|.
CASSSVASYEQYF
TGTGCCAGCAGCTCAGTAGCGAGCTACGAGCAGTACTTC
>.|TRBV5-4|TRBJ1-1|TRBD1
CASSSGQVPNTEAFF
TGTGCCAGCAGCTCGGGACAGGTACCGAACACTGAAGCTTTCTTT
>.|TRBV28|TRBJ1-5|.
CASSPVELNQPQHF
TGTGCCAGCAGTCCGGTCGAACTCAATCAGCCCCAGCATTTT
>.|TRBV6-5|TRBJ1-1|.
CASSYSRRDGFTEAFF
TGTGCCAGCAGTTACTCAAGGCGGGACGGGTTCACTGAAGCTTTCTTT
>.|TRBV9|TRBJ1-1|.
CASSVPDRMNTEAFF
TGTGCCAGCAGCGTTCCGGACAGAATGAACACTGAAGCTTTCTTT
>.|TRBV28|TRBJ2-7|TRBD2
CASSLFGTSGGDEQYF
TGTGCCAGCAGTTTATTTGGGACTAGCGGAGGGGACGAGCAGTACTTC